This T cell receptor beta chain was retrieved from a study of OX40 agonist ivuxolimab in advanced cancers. As for the study in general: Patients were treated with intravenous ivuxolimab, dosed at 0.01 to 10 mg/kg and infused every 2 weeks.

Assay used: immunoSEQ multiplex PCR; TCRdb lists only in-frame clones, some missing. The profile shows about 48,000 clones, more than 80% of them singletons. Germline CDR1 KGHSH, CDR2 LQKENI. V lost 3 bases and J lost 3; bases outside the gene matches: 6. The CDR3 extends over 15 amino acids. Blood draws occurred at baseline, cycle 4 day 1, and cycle 7 day 1. The TCR sequence derives from an adult with an advanced solid tumor such as melanoma, head and neck, liver or kidney cancer. The material was CD4+ or CD8+ T cells sorted from blood, obtained in a trial of the OX40 agonist ivuxolimab. The chain couples TRBV18 to TRBJ2-7, with 9 bases fitting TRBD1. The CDR3 region is CASSPTRDRVYEQYF. The CDR3 coding sequence is TGTGCCAGCTCACCGACCCGGGACAGGGTCTACGAGCAGTACTTC.